This TCR beta chain was identified in a study of blood T cell repertoires in COVID-19. Looking at the study overall: Samples representing acute and convalescent COVID-19 were sourced from the United States, Italy and Spain. PBMCs, B-cell-depleted T cells, or T cells provided the cDNA or gDNA that made up the material.

Methods used by the authors: Using reference gene primer amplification, nucleated cell counts were estimated. Profiled with immunoSEQ multiplex PCR; TCRdb holds only in-frame clones, not every one. The V and J calls and the clone size are those of that table, but D and trimming were determined from the DNA. The sample lists more than 70,000 clones, approximately 86% occurring once. Trimming left V 10 bases short and J 4 bases short, with 14 bases between. The CDR3 totals 13 residues. The sequenced sample consisted of peripheral blood. This chain uses TRBV23-1 with TRBJ2-1; D remains unclear. TRBV23-1 is flagged as an ORF with uncertain function. This sequence was found in a man at least 80 years old with active or convalescent COVID-19. In nucleotides, the CDR3 is TGCGCCAACCGACTTAGCCCGTACAATGAGCAGTTCTTC. It codes for CANRLSPYNEQFF.